The 11 T cell receptor beta chains given below trace back to one sample, sequenced in a study of shared clonotypes between healthy human individuals. The method was immunoSEQ multiplex PCR; TCRdb's version includes in-frame clones alone and lacks a portion of them. The profile covers some 1 million clones, with about 75% appearing a single time and around 1.5% taken by the ten largest. Material: memory CD4+ T cells sorted from blood. Subset in this sample: CD45RA-negative fraction. The receptors originated from a man between 18 and 29 years old in good health.

The chain combines TRBV4-1 with TRBJ2-2; TRBD2 might be the D (6 bases). Germline CDR1 MGHRA, CDR2 YSYEKL. Trimming took 0 bases from V and 5 from J, leaving 10 bases between them. CDR3 size: 15 residues. In DNA, the CDR3 is TGCGCCAGCAGCCAAGAATTAGCGGTAACCGGGGAGCTGTTTTTT. As protein: CASSQELAVTGELFF.

This sequence joins TRBV11-1 and TRBJ2-1; D gene ambiguous. The CDR3 is made up of 16 amino acids. V was shortened by 3 bases and J by 2 bases, with 14 bases between the two germline ends. In germline, CDR1 is SGHAT, CDR2 FQDESV (reference sequence). The CDR3 coding sequence is TGTGCCAGCAGCTTTCGAACCGGAAGCACCTACAATGAGCAGTTCTTC. Translated: CASSFRTGSTYNEQFF.

The chain is built from TRBV30 and TRBJ2-5; TRBD1 aligns across 7 bases. The germline V gene encodes CDR1 GTSNPN and CDR2 SVGIG (reference sequence). With V trimmed by 4 bases and J by 11 bases, 13 bases remained unmatched. This CDR3 has 13 amino acids. The DNA of the CDR3 is TGTGCCTGGATTCAGGACAGGTCCGGAGAGCAGTACTTC. Encoded protein: CAWIQDRSGEQYF.

The J gene is TRBJ1-5, the V gene TRBV4-1, with D unclear. The CDR3 has 15 residues. V lost 3 bases, J lost 6 bases, and 15 bases lay in between. Germline CDR1 reads MGHRA; CDR2 reads YSYEKL. CDR3 protein: CASSQTFREGQPQHF. CDR3 in DNA: TGCGCCAGCAGCCAGACCTTCCGGGAGGGTCAGCCCCAGCATTTT.

The chain employs TRBV19 and TRBJ1-1; the match to TRBD1 covers 8 bases. Germline values: CDR1 LNHDA, CDR2 SQIVND (reference sequence). J lost 4 bases, V lost 6 bases, and 7 bases had no gene match. The length of the CDR3 is 14 residues. The CDR3 nucleotides are TGTGCCAGTAGAGCGACAGGGGAGGTCACTGAAGCTTTCTTT. Amino acids: CASRATGEVTEAFF.

In this sample, this clone turned up a few times. This chain joins TRBV29-1 and TRBJ1-1; D remains unclear. CDR3 length: 14 residues. V lost 4 bases, J lost 3 bases, and 15 bases lay in between. Germline V gene sequence: CDR1 SQVTM, CDR2 ANQGSEA. The CDR3 DNA follows: TGCAGCGTTGTGACACGTTTTACGGACACTGAAGCTTTCTTT. This codes for CSVVTRFTDTEAFF.

The gene calls are TRBV30 and TRBJ1-1; 8 bases are shared with TRBD1. J was trimmed by 1 base and V by 6 bases; bases with no gene match: 10. The CDR3 is 15 amino acids. Germline assignment: CDR1 GTSNPN and CDR2 SVGIG (reference sequence). CDR3 DNA sequence: TGTGCCTGTACCCTTTGGACAGGGACGAACACTGAAGCTTTCTTT. It encodes CACTLWTGTNTEAFF. The entire variable domain, with the rest obtained from reference TRBV30 and TRBJ1-1, is as follows: SQTIHQWPATLVQPVGSPLSLECTVEGTSNPNLYWYRQAAGRGLQLLFYSVGIGQISSEVPQNLSASRPQDRQFILSSKKLLLSDSGFYLCACTLWTGTNTEAFFGQGTRLTVV.

The rearrangement joins TRBV30 to TRBJ1-2, with 8 positions matching TRBD1. The CDR3 contains 15 residues. Germline values: CDR1 GTSNPN, CDR2 SVGIG (reference sequence). Trimming took 3 bases from V and 6 from J; bases not matched to a gene: 12. CDR3 sequence reads: CAWSGSFSGGDGYTF. CDR3 sequence (DNA): TGTGCCTGGAGCGGTTCCTTTTCAGGGGGCGATGGCTACACCTTC.

This chain joins TRBV7-8 and TRBJ2-7, with 8 bases lining up with TRBD2. Germline assignment: CDR1 SGHVS and CDR2 FQNEAQ. The V gene end was trimmed by 5 bases and the J gene end by 4 bases; junction bases not matched to a gene: 10. This CDR3 contains 15 residues. The CDR3 loop is CASSEAGVGSYEQYF. CDR3 sequence (DNA): TGTGCCAGCAGCGAAGCGGGAGTGGGTTCTTACGAGCAGTACTTC.

Turning to this clone: Different DNA sequences within this sample yield the same CDR3. V and J are TRBV19 and TRBJ1-1; D not resolved. The CDR3 runs to 13 residues. Looked up from germline, CDR1 is LNHDA and CDR2 is SQIVND (reference sequence). Trimming stripped 3 bases from V and 1 base from J, with 6 bases between. In DNA form, the CDR3 reads TGTGCCAGTAGTATCCCTCAGAACACTGAAGCTTTCTTT. Translation gives CASSIPQNTEAFF.

There are a few counts of this clone. The chain links TRBV5-1 to TRBJ1-2; the match to TRBD1 covers 7 bases. Germline V gene sequence: CDR1 SGHRS, CDR2 YFSETQ. CDR3 length: 15 amino acids. V gave up 3 bases and J gave up 5 bases; unmatched junction bases: 10. CDR3 residues: CASSSLAAGQYGYTF. CDR3 nucleotide sequence: TGCGCCAGCAGCTCCCTGGCGGCGGGACAGTATGGCTACACCTTC. Using reference TRBV5-1 and TRBJ1-2 for the parts outside the CDR3, the full variable domain is KAGVTQTPRYLIKTRGQQVTLSCSPISGHRSVSWYQQTPGQGLQFLFEYFSETQRNKGNFPGRFSGRQFSNSRSEMNVSTLELGDSALYLCASSSLAAGQYGYTFGSGTRLTVV.